This TCR beta chain was obtained from a study of blood T cell repertoires in COVID-19. Turning to the study itself: Sites across the United States, Italy and Spain contributed samples from acute and convalescent COVID-19. The analysed material was cDNA or gDNA that came from T cells, B-cell-depleted T cells, or PBMCs.

In the source study's methods: Amplification of reference gene primers was used by the study to estimate nucleated cell counts. Clones were sequenced by immunoSEQ multiplex PCR, and TCRdb holds only the in-frame ones, with some missing. V and J calls plus clone size are reproduced from that table; the DNA served to infer D and trimming. The table has about 150,000 clones, more than 80% seen once; the top ten hold roughly 0.51%. This CDR3 spans 15 amino acids. Losses at the gene ends were 0 bases for V and 11 bases for J; bases not matched to a gene: 10. Germline V gene data show CDR1 as ENHRY and CDR2 as SYGVKD.

Sample: peripheral blood. V gene TRBV10-3 combines with J gene TRBJ1-3; 7 nucleotides match TRBD1. This clonotype was obtained from a man between 45 and 60 years old with acute or convalescent COVID-19. The CDR3 sequence: CAISESNTGVFSIYF. CDR3 DNA: TGTGCCATCAGTGAGTCTAACACAGGGGTGTTTTCCATATATTTT.